These T cell receptor beta chains were read from a single sample in a study of OX40 agonist ivuxolimab in advanced cancers. Measured with immunoSEQ multiplex PCR; TCRdb has only the in-frame clones, and not every one. The data show some 90,000 clones, with around 87% seen just once and about 4.5% held by the top ten. The sequencing here drew on CD4+ or CD8+ T cells sorted from blood, taken in a trial of the OX40 agonist ivuxolimab. The receptors here all came from an adult with an advanced solid tumor such as melanoma, head and neck, liver or kidney cancer. The CDR3 runs from the conserved cysteine through the conserved F or W. A D gene is named only where the DNA matches it firmly. Clone sizes are given selectively: once, few, many, or a class where the clone is expanded.

d_call clone_size j_call v_call cdr3_nt cdr3_aa
NA NA TRBJ1-2 TRBV7-2 TGTGCCAGCAGCTTAGTTCTGACACTCTATGGCTACACCTTC CASSLVLTLYGYTF
TRBD2 NA TRBJ2-1 TRBV2 TGTGCCAGCAGGGGACTAGCGGGAGTTCCCAATGAGCAGTTCTTC CASRGLAGVPNEQFF
NA once TRBJ1-5 TRBV28 TGTGCCAGCAGACGGGGGGGATCTACCGCGAATCAGCCCCAGCATTTT CASRRGGSTANQPQHF
NA NA TRBJ1-4 TRBV11-3 TGTGCCAGCAGCTTAGGCGGGCAGGAAGAAAAACTGTTTTTT CASSLGGQEEKLFF
NA NA TRBJ2-2 TRBV5-1 TGCGCCAGCAGCTTGGGCGTTGTCGACACCGGGGAGCTGTTTTTT CASSLGVVDTGELFF
TRBD2 NA TRBJ2-7 TRBV30 TGTGCCTGGAGGACTAGCGGGAGGGCCTACGAGCAGTACTTC CAWRTSGRAYEQYF
NA NA TRBJ2-1 TRBV6-4 TGTGCCAGCAGTGACCAGCCAGGTGGAGACAATGAGCAGTTCTTC CASSDQPGGDNEQFF
TRBD2 NA TRBJ2-3 TRBV7-9 TGTGCCAGCAGCCCGGCGGGACTAGCGGGAAGTGATACGCAGTATTTT CASSPAGLAGSDTQYF
NA few TRBJ2-3 TRBV7-2 TGTGCCAGCAGCCGGAGGACAGATACGCAGTATTTT CASSRRTDTQYF
NA NA TRBJ2-2 TRBV5-1 TGCGCCAGCAGCCCGGGACACCTGAACACCGGGGAGCTGTTTTTT CASSPGHLNTGELFF
TRBD2 once TRBJ2-2 TRBV7-2 TGTGCCAGCAGCTTCAGGGCGGGAGGGAACACCGGGGAGCTGTTTTTT CASSFRAGGNTGELFF
NA few TRBJ2-2 TRBV11-3 TGTGCCAGCAGCTTAGAGAACGGGGAGCTGTTTTTT CASSLENGELFF
NA once TRBJ1-1 TRBV29-1 TGCAGCGGCCTAGGGGGGGGGAACACTGAAGCTTTCTTT CSGLGGGNTEAFF
NA NA TRBJ2-1 TRBV11-2 TGTGCCAGCAGCTTAATGACCGTTTACAATGAGCAGTTCTTC CASSLMTVYNEQFF
TRBD1 NA TRBJ1-2 TRBV30 TGTGTCGGGACAGGGAGAGCTGGCTACACCTTC CVGTGRAGYTF
NA NA TRBJ1-1 TRBV11-1 TGTGCCACCGCCGGCCTTCTGAACACTGAAGCTTTCTTT CATAGLLNTEAFF
NA NA TRBJ2-1 TRBV11-2 TGTGCCAGCAGCTTAAGTACCGGGGCACCGTTCTTC CASSLSTGAPFF